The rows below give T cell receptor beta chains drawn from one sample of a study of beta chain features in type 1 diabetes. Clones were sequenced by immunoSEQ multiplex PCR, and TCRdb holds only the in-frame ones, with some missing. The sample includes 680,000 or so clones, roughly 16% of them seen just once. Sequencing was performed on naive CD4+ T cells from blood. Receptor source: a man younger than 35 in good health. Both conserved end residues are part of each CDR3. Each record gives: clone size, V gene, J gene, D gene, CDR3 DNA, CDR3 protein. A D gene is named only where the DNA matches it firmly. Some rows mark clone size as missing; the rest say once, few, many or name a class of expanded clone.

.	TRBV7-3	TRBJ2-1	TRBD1	TGTGCCAGCAGCGCGACAGGGGATTACAATGAGCAGTTCTTC	CASSATGDYNEQFF
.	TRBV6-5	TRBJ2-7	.	TGTGCCAGCAGTTATGGCGGAATCTCCTACGAGCAGTACTTC	CASSYGGISYEQYF
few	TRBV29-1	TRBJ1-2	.	TGCAGCGTTGAAGAACGGGAGAGGGGCTCGGGTGGCTACACCTTC	CSVEERERGSGGYTF
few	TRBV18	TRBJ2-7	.	TGTGCCAGCTCATTCTCCCACAGGCGCTACGAGCAGTACTTC	CASSFSHRRYEQYF
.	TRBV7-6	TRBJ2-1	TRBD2	TGTGCCAGCAGCTTAGTAGTAGGCGGAGGAGGGCTAGCGGGGGGGCACAATGAGCAGTTCTTC	CASSLVVGGGGLAGGHNEQFF
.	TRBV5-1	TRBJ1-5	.	TGCGCCAGCAGCCCCACCGCGATGATCAGCAATCAGCCCCAGCATTTT	CASSPTAMISNQPQHF
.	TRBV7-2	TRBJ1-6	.	TGTGCCAGCAGCCTCCTGACAGGCTCGCTTTCACCCCTCCACTTT	CASSLLTGSLSPLHF
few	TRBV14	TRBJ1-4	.	TGTGCCAGCAGCCAAGCGACAGGTCTTGAAAAACTGTTTTTT	CASSQATGLEKLFF
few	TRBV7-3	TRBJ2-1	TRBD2	TGTGCCAGCAGCTCTAGCGGGAGGGCCGTTGTAGAGCAGTTCTTC	CASSSSGRAVVEQFF
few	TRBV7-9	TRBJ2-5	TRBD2	TGTGCCAGCAGCCTAGCGGGAGGGCAAGAGACCCAGTACTTC	CASSLAGGQETQYF
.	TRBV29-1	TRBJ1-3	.	TGCAGCGTTGACAGGGAGGCTGGGGGAAACACCATATATTTT	CSVDREAGGNTIYF
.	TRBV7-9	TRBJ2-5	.	TGTGCCAGCAGCCCCGGCGGAACCGAGTACTTC	CASSPGGTEYF
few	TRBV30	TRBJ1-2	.	TGTGCCTGGAGTCCCACTTCAAACTATGGCTACACCTTC	CAWSPTSNYGYTF
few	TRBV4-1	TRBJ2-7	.	TGCGCCAGCAGCGCACGGGGGGCACCCTCCTACGAGCAGTACTTC	CASSARGAPSYEQYF